This TCR beta chain emerged from a study of early T cells in non-severe SARS-CoV-2 infection. Germline assignment: CDR1 SGHTA and CDR2 FQGNSA. This CDR3 has 15 residues. J was trimmed by 0 bases and V by 6 bases; bases with no gene match: 4. This clonotype is a singleton in its sample. Individual cDNA molecules each received unique molecular identifiers attached to them. One entry per CDR3 protein results from TCRdb running MiXCR on the 5' RACE reads. The sample includes about 71,000 distinct CDR3 sequences, 12% to 15% of them seen just once. V usage is TRBV7-2 and J usage is TRBJ1-3, with 8 nucleotides matching TRBD1. The receptor comes from an adult who was a healthcare worker with PCR-confirmed SARS-CoV-2 infection or an uninfected control (not recorded which). Material: whole blood. The CDR3 coding sequence is TGTGCCAGCAGAACCCAGGGGGCCTCTGGAAACACCATATATTTT. Translating gives CASRTQGASGNTIYF.